This T cell receptor (beta chain) was recovered during a study of blood T cell repertoires in COVID-19. The CDR3 sequence is 15 residues long. CDR1 is MNHEY and CDR2 is SMNVEV in the germline V gene (reference sequence). V lost 5 bases and J lost 6, with 20 bases in between. This table comes from immunoSEQ multiplex PCR, and its TCRdb copy is limited to in-frame clones, with some not included. This sample has around 320,000 clones, with 85% to 90% found just once. This clonotype was sampled from a woman in her 30s with COVID-19, enrolled during active disease. V usage is TRBV27 and J usage is TRBJ2-7, with a weak D call TRBD1 (6 bases). Material: peripheral blood. The CDR3 nucleotides are TGTGCCAGCAGTCCCCGGGGAGCGTCGACAGGCGAGCAGTACTTC. It is translated as CASSPRGASTGEQYF.